This is a list of T cell receptor beta chains from one sample in a study of blood T cell repertoires in COVID-19. The data were produced by immunoSEQ multiplex PCR, yet TCRdb's version contains in-frame clones alone and is incomplete. Of around 150,000 clones in the sample, 65% to 85% were seen once. Sequenced material: peripheral blood. The receptors derive from a woman of 80 years or more with acute or convalescent COVID-19. Both conserved end residues are part of each CDR3. A D gene is named only where the DNA matches it firmly. Clone size is given for some rows only: seen once, a few or many times, or a class if the clone is expanded.

>TRBV24-1|-|TRBD2|TRBJ2-1
CATSDFGGRAGALSYNEQFF
TGTGCCACCAGTGATTTTGGAGGGAGGGCCGGGGCATTATCGTACAATGAGCAGTTCTTC
>TRBV9|-|TRBD1|TRBJ1-2
CASSVAPGGEKGYTF
TGTGCCAGCAGCGTAGCCCCAGGGGGCGAGAAAGGCTACACCTTC
>TRBV19|-|TRBD1|TRBJ2-3
CASRGPGTGDDRRDTQYF
TGTGCCAGTAGGGGACCCGGGACAGGGGACGATCGGAGGGATACGCAGTATTTT
>TRBV15|-|-|TRBJ1-1
CATSRVPPMATEAFF
TGTGCCACCAGCAGAGTCCCCCCCATGGCCACTGAAGCTTTCTTT
>TRBV29-1|-|TRBD1|TRBJ2-7
CSVGTGGRSSYEQYF
TGCAGCGTTGGGACAGGGGGACGGAGCTCCTACGAGCAGTACTTC
>TRBV28|-|TRBD1|TRBJ1-3
CASSLPDRGHGNTIYF
TGTGCCAGCAGTTTACCCGACAGGGGGCATGGAAACACCATATATTTT
>TRBV7-9|-|-|TRBJ1-4
CASSSDRGAGEKLFF
TGTGCCAGCAGTAGCGATCGGGGGGCAGGGGAAAAACTGTTTTTT
>TRBV18|few|-|TRBJ1-3
CASSPGRDFAGNTIYF
TGTGCCAGCTCACCGGGAAGGGACTTTGCTGGAAACACCATATATTTT
>TRBV2|-|TRBD2|TRBJ2-5
CASGIAGASGETQYF
TGTGCCAGTGGTATAGCGGGAGCGTCAGGGGAGACCCAGTACTTC
>TRBV7-8|-|TRBD2|TRBJ2-5
CASTPGTSGETQYF
TGTGCCAGCACCCCAGGGACTAGCGGAGAGACCCAGTACTTC
>TRBV7-3|-|-|TRBJ2-7
CASSLFQGSINEQYF
TGTGCCAGCAGCTTATTTCAGGGGTCGATCAACGAGCAGTACTTC
>TRBV30|-|TRBD2|TRBJ2-1
CAWRKPGGRRYEQFF
TGTGCCTGGAGGAAGCCTGGCGGGAGAAGGTATGAGCAGTTCTTC
>TRBV29-1|-|TRBD1|TRBJ1-1
CSLTTLLTGSAFF
TGCAGCTTAACCACACTCCTGACAGGGTCGGCTTTCTTT
>TRBV6-5|-|-|TRBJ1-5
CASSSGTSNNQPQHF
TGTGCCAGCAGTTCCGGGACTTCTAATAATCAGCCCCAGCATTTT
>TRBV4-2|-|TRBD2|TRBJ2-5
CASSQAAGTTQETQYF
TGTGCCAGCAGCCAAGCCGCCGGGACTACCCAAGAGACCCAGTACTTC
>TRBV2|-|-|TRBJ1-6
CASSVRVGNSPLHF
TGTGCCAGCAGTGTCAGGGTGGGAAATTCACCCCTCCACTTT
>TRBV28|-|TRBD2|TRBJ2-1
CASSLTASGRMGEQFF
TGTGCCAGCAGTTTAACGGCTAGCGGCCGAATGGGTGAGCAGTTCTTC
>TRBV19|-|-|TRBJ2-7
CASSSPGDAARSYEQYF
TGTGCCAGTAGTTCCCCGGGGGACGCTGCTCGGTCCTACGAGCAGTACTTC
>TRBV7-2|once|-|TRBJ1-3
CASSLAVRSSGNTIYF
TGTGCCAGCAGCTTAGCGGTACGGTCCTCTGGAAACACCATATATTTT
>TRBV28|-|TRBD1|TRBJ1-6
CASRDRNNSPLHF
TGTGCCAGCCGGGACAGGAATAATTCACCCCTCCACTTT
>TRBV6-5|-|-|TRBJ1-1
CASSYSMEMNTEAFF
TGTGCCAGCAGTTACTCGATGGAGATGAACACTGAAGCTTTCTTT
>TRBV10-2|-|TRBD1|TRBJ1-5
CARGGTGNQGQPQHF
TGCGCCAGAGGGGGGACAGGGAATCAAGGTCAGCCCCAGCATTTT
>TRBV4-1|-|TRBD2|TRBJ2-1
CASSQEGFTSGRYYFDNEQFF
TGCGCCAGCAGCCAAGAAGGATTCACTAGCGGGAGATACTATTTTGACAATGAGCAGTTCTTC
>TRBV11-2|-|-|TRBJ2-1
CASSFSTTGNEQFF
TGTGCCAGCAGCTTTAGTACCACGGGGAATGAGCAGTTCTTC
>TRBV18|once|-|TRBJ1-4
CASSPDSLNEKLFF
TGTGCCAGCTCTCCCGACAGCCTTAATGAAAAACTGTTTTTT
>TRBV11-1|once|-|TRBJ2-5
CASSSGQKNTQYF
TGTGCCAGCAGCTCTGGACAGAAGAATACCCAGTACTTC
>TRBV5-1|few|TRBD1|TRBJ1-5
CASAAGGGDGQPQHF
TGCGCCAGCGCCGCTGGAGGGGGCGATGGGCAGCCCCAGCATTTT